This T cell receptor (beta chain) comes out of a study of blood T cell repertoires in COVID-19. Study summary: Collection of acute and convalescent COVID-19 samples took place in the United States, Italy and Spain. From T cells, B-cell-depleted T cells, or PBMCs came the material, which was cDNA or gDNA.

Original processing methods: It was from reference gene primer amplification that nucleated cell counts were estimated. Some clones are missing from TCRdb's copy, which holds only in-frame ones; the method was immunoSEQ multiplex PCR. V, J and clone size are taken as reported in that table, and D and trimming were inferred from the DNA itself. Counted here are over 80,000 clones, around 87% occurring once; the ten biggest clones make up 15% to 20%. Germline CDR1 and CDR2: MNHNY and SVGAGI (reference sequence). V shed 5 bases, J shed 1 base, and the junction held 6 bases outside the gene matches. This CDR3 spans 16 amino acids.

The source material was peripheral blood. This receptor was obtained from a human donor in a cohort sampled during active COVID-19. J is TRBJ1-5 and V is TRBV6-6; TRBD1 matches at 9 bases. The CDR3, as DNA: TGTGCCAGCAGTACGACAGGGGGGAGAAGCAATCAGCCCCAGCATTTT. This encodes CASSTTGGRSNQPQHF.